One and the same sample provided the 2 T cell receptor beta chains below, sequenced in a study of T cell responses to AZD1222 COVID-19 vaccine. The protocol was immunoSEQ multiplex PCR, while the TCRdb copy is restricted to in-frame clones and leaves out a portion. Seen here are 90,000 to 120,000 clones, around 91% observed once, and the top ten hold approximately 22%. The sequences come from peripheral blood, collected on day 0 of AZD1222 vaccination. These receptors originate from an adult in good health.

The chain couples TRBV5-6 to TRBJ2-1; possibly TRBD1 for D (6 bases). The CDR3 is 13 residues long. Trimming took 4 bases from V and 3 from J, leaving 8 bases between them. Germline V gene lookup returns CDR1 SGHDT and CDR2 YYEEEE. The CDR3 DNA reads TGTGCCAGCAGCGAGGACAGCTACAATGAGCAGTTCTTC. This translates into CASSEDSYNEQFF.

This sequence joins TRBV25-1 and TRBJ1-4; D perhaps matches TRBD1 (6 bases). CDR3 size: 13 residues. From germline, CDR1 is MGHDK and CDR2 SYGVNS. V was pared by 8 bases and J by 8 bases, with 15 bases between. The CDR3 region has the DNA TGTGCCAGCCAAAGACAGGTGGAGGAAAAACTGTTTTTT. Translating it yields CASQRQVEEKLFF.